A selection of T cell receptor beta chains follows, all from one sample in a study of cytomegalovirus exposure and HLA in healthy donors. Sequenced by immunoSEQ multiplex PCR; TCRdb stores in-frame clones only, minus some. The sample has under 200,000 clones, roughly 78% seen once. The sequencing sample was made of PBMCs. These receptors came from a woman aged 25 to 39 in good health and CMV-seropositive. Each CDR3 is given with its conserved first and last residue. Fields, in order: V gene, D gene, clone size, J gene, CDR3 protein, CDR3 DNA. A D gene is named only where the DNA matches it firmly. Expanded clones get a size class; other rows say once, few or many, or leave the size out.

v_gene: TRBV21-1; d_gene: NA; abundance: NA; j_gene: TRBJ2-1; CDR3aa: CASSKTLDRGRYNEQFF; CDR3nt: TGTGCCAGCAGCAAAACTTTGGACAGGGGGCGTTACAATGAGCAGTTCTTC
v_gene: TRBV29-1; d_gene: TRBD1; abundance: NA; j_gene: TRBJ1-2; CDR3aa: CSVLLWGAGGRDTF; CDR3nt: TGCAGCGTCCTACTCTGGGGGGCAGGGGGGCGAGACACCTTC
v_gene: TRBV5-6; d_gene: NA; abundance: NA; j_gene: TRBJ1-1; CDR3aa: CASSLEGQGNLEAFF; CDR3nt: TGTGCCAGCAGCTTGGAAGGCCAGGGGAATCTTGAAGCTTTCTTT
v_gene: TRBV5-1; d_gene: TRBD2; abundance: NA; j_gene: TRBJ2-5; CDR3aa: CASSLASGIGETQYF; CDR3nt: TGCGCCAGCAGCTTGGCTAGCGGGATAGGAGAGACCCAGTACTTC
v_gene: TRBV6-1; d_gene: TRBD2; abundance: NA; j_gene: TRBJ2-2; CDR3aa: CASSELGGGTSTGELFF; CDR3nt: TGTGCCAGCAGTGAACTCGGGGGGGGTACGTCCACCGGGGAGCTGTTTTTT
v_gene: TRBV19; d_gene: NA; abundance: NA; j_gene: TRBJ1-2; CDR3aa: CASSPTNSYGYTF; CDR3nt: TGTGCCAGTAGCCCCACAAACAGCTATGGCTACACCTTC
v_gene: TRBV9; d_gene: TRBD2; abundance: NA; j_gene: TRBJ2-1; CDR3aa: CASSVGVERGPYNEQFF; CDR3nt: TGTGCCAGCAGCGTAGGGGTGGAGCGGGGGCCCTACAATGAGCAGTTCTTC
v_gene: TRBV9; d_gene: NA; abundance: once; j_gene: TRBJ1-1; CDR3aa: CASSGAGGEAFF; CDR3nt: TGTGCCAGCAGCGGAGCGGGGGGTGAAGCTTTCTTT
v_gene: TRBV19; d_gene: NA; abundance: NA; j_gene: TRBJ1-5; CDR3aa: CASSTRQTSNQPQHF; CDR3nt: TGTGCCAGTAGTACAAGACAGACTAGCAATCAGCCCCAGCATTTT
v_gene: TRBV4-1; d_gene: TRBD2; abundance: NA; j_gene: TRBJ2-1; CDR3aa: CASAQLIGSGGYNEQFF; CDR3nt: TGCGCCAGCGCTCAGCTGATTGGTAGCGGGGGATACAATGAGCAGTTCTTC
v_gene: TRBV4-2; d_gene: NA; abundance: NA; j_gene: TRBJ2-3; CDR3aa: CASSHGGLSTDTQYF; CDR3nt: TGTGCCAGCAGCCATGGGGGGTTAAGCACAGATACGCAGTATTTT
v_gene: TRBV10-3; d_gene: TRBD1; abundance: NA; j_gene: TRBJ2-5; CDR3aa: CAISGGTGGSETQYF; CDR3nt: TGTGCCATCAGTGGCGGGACAGGGGGTTCGGAGACCCAGTACTTC
v_gene: TRBV5-1; d_gene: TRBD1; abundance: NA; j_gene: TRBJ2-7; CDR3aa: CASSLEWNRGSYEQYF; CDR3nt: TGCGCCAGCAGCTTGGAATGGAACAGGGGCTCCTACGAGCAGTACTTC
v_gene: TRBV5-8; d_gene: NA; abundance: NA; j_gene: TRBJ1-2; CDR3aa: CASSEHRVLDYGYTF; CDR3nt: TGTGCCAGCAGCGAACACAGGGTGCTCGACTATGGCTACACCTTC
v_gene: TRBV29-1; d_gene: TRBD1; abundance: few; j_gene: TRBJ1-1; CDR3aa: CSVYPGQGFYTEAFF; CDR3nt: TGCAGCGTCTACCCGGGACAGGGTTTTTACACTGAAGCTTTCTTT
v_gene: TRBV5-1; d_gene: NA; abundance: NA; j_gene: TRBJ2-6; CDR3aa: CASSSAGSGANVLTF; CDR3nt: TGCGCCAGCAGCTCCGCAGGGTCTGGGGCCAACGTCCTGACTTTC
v_gene: TRBV30; d_gene: NA; abundance: NA; j_gene: TRBJ1-2; CDR3aa: CAWSVLGTDIGYTF; CDR3nt: TGTGCCTGGAGTGTACTGGGGACTGATATAGGCTACACCTTC
v_gene: TRBV6-6; d_gene: NA; abundance: NA; j_gene: TRBJ1-2; CDR3aa: CASSYIQGNYGYTF; CDR3nt: TGTGCCAGCAGTTACATACAGGGAAACTATGGCTACACCTTC
v_gene: TRBV4-1; d_gene: TRBD2; abundance: NA; j_gene: TRBJ2-1; CDR3aa: CASSQDIAGGPGEQFF; CDR3nt: TGCGCCAGCAGCCAAGACATTGCGGGAGGGCCGGGTGAGCAGTTCTTC
v_gene: TRBV29-1; d_gene: TRBD2; abundance: NA; j_gene: TRBJ2-7; CDR3aa: CSVGEGSSYEQYF; CDR3nt: TGCAGCGTTGGGGAGGGGAGCTCCTACGAGCAGTACTTC
v_gene: TRBV7-9; d_gene: NA; abundance: NA; j_gene: TRBJ2-7; CDR3aa: CASSSVERDEQYF; CDR3nt: TGTGCCAGCAGCTCCGTGGAGAGGGACGAGCAGTACTTC
v_gene: TRBV5-1; d_gene: TRBD2; abundance: NA; j_gene: TRBJ2-1; CDR3aa: CASSLVTSGREQFF; CDR3nt: TGCGCCAGCAGCTTGGTGACTAGCGGGAGGGAGCAGTTCTTC
v_gene: TRBV5-6; d_gene: TRBD1; abundance: NA; j_gene: TRBJ2-5; CDR3aa: CASSLTGGEETQYF; CDR3nt: TGTGCCAGCAGCTTGACAGGGGGAGAAGAGACCCAGTACTTC
v_gene: TRBV27; d_gene: TRBD1; abundance: NA; j_gene: TRBJ2-7; CDR3aa: CASFSLGDRGIHEQYF; CDR3nt: TGTGCCAGCTTTTCGTTGGGGGACAGGGGAATTCACGAGCAGTACTTC
v_gene: TRBV11-2; d_gene: TRBD1; abundance: NA; j_gene: TRBJ2-1; CDR3aa: CASSPRDRYYNEQFF; CDR3nt: TGTGCCAGCAGCCCCCGGGACAGATACTACAATGAGCAGTTCTTC
v_gene: TRBV18; d_gene: NA; abundance: NA; j_gene: TRBJ2-7; CDR3aa: CASSLSREQYF; CDR3nt: TGTGCCAGCTCACTTTCTCGCGAGCAGTACTTC
v_gene: TRBV5-1; d_gene: NA; abundance: few; j_gene: TRBJ1-3; CDR3aa: CASSLASGASSGNTIYF; CDR3nt: TGCGCCAGCAGCTTGGCCAGCGGGGCCTCGTCTGGAAACACCATATATTTT
v_gene: TRBV2; d_gene: NA; abundance: NA; j_gene: TRBJ2-3; CDR3aa: CASSVPGLLTTDTQYF; CDR3nt: TGTGCCAGCAGTGTCCCGGGACTTCTTACCACAGATACGCAGTATTTT
v_gene: TRBV25-1; d_gene: TRBD1; abundance: NA; j_gene: TRBJ2-1; CDR3aa: CASSDWDRVDEQFF; CDR3nt: TGTGCCAGCAGTGATTGGGACAGGGTCGATGAGCAGTTCTTC
v_gene: TRBV19; d_gene: TRBD1; abundance: NA; j_gene: TRBJ2-3; CDR3aa: CASTIRTGVPDTQYF; CDR3nt: TGTGCCAGTACCATTAGGACAGGGGTTCCAGATACGCAGTATTTT
v_gene: TRBV7-9; d_gene: NA; abundance: NA; j_gene: TRBJ2-7; CDR3aa: CASSLAGKDYEQYF; CDR3nt: TGTGCCAGCAGCTTAGCCGGGAAGGACTACGAGCAGTACTTC
v_gene: TRBV5-6; d_gene: NA; abundance: once; j_gene: TRBJ2-3; CDR3aa: CASRVNGQHSTDTQYF; CDR3nt: TGTGCCAGCAGGGTAAACGGACAGCATAGCACAGATACGCAGTATTTT
v_gene: TRBV5-1; d_gene: TRBD1; abundance: NA; j_gene: TRBJ1-4; CDR3aa: CASSLPGGQYEKLFF; CDR3nt: TGCGCCAGCAGCCTCCCAGGGGGGCAGTATGAAAAACTGTTTTTT
v_gene: TRBV18; d_gene: TRBD1; abundance: NA; j_gene: TRBJ2-2; CDR3aa: CASSPWDSRRPGELFF; CDR3nt: TGTGCCAGCTCACCATGGGACAGCAGGAGACCCGGGGAGCTGTTTTTT
v_gene: TRBV5-4; d_gene: NA; abundance: NA; j_gene: TRBJ2-7; CDR3aa: CASSPHGWRGVPYEQYF; CDR3nt: TGTGCCAGCAGCCCCCATGGATGGCGGGGTGTCCCCTACGAGCAGTACTTC
v_gene: TRBV6-5; d_gene: TRBD1; abundance: few; j_gene: TRBJ1-5; CDR3aa: CASSYHGTGDQPQHF; CDR3nt: TGTGCCAGCAGTTACCATGGGACAGGGGATCAGCCCCAGCATTTT
v_gene: TRBV5-8; d_gene: TRBD1; abundance: NA; j_gene: TRBJ1-5; CDR3aa: CASSWGDSLYSNQPQHF; CDR3nt: TGTGCCAGCAGCTGGGGGGACAGCCTATATAGCAATCAGCCCCAGCATTTT
v_gene: TRBV11-2; d_gene: NA; abundance: NA; j_gene: TRBJ2-7; CDR3aa: CASSLGAGANYEQYF; CDR3nt: TGTGCCAGCAGCTTAGGTGCGGGGGCCAACTACGAGCAGTACTTC
v_gene: TRBV4-2; d_gene: NA; abundance: NA; j_gene: TRBJ2-1; CDR3aa: CASSQATDYNEQFF; CDR3nt: TGTGCCAGCAGCCAAGCGACAGACTACAATGAGCAGTTCTTC
v_gene: TRBV29-1; d_gene: TRBD1; abundance: few; j_gene: TRBJ1-5; CDR3aa: CSVVGQGDNQPQHF; CDR3nt: TGCAGCGTTGTGGGACAGGGGGACAATCAGCCCCAGCATTTT
v_gene: TRBV11-2; d_gene: NA; abundance: NA; j_gene: TRBJ2-3; CDR3aa: CASSPGTDTQYF; CDR3nt: TGTGCCAGCAGCCCCGGCACAGATACGCAGTATTTT
v_gene: TRBV5-8; d_gene: TRBD2; abundance: NA; j_gene: TRBJ2-1; CDR3aa: CASSHGAGGVDEQFF; CDR3nt: TGTGCCAGCAGCCATGGAGCGGGGGGCGTAGATGAGCAGTTCTTC
v_gene: TRBV29-1; d_gene: NA; abundance: few; j_gene: TRBJ2-7; CDR3aa: CSVLGGYEQYF; CDR3nt: TGCAGCGTTCTAGGGGGCTACGAGCAGTACTTC
v_gene: TRBV6-5; d_gene: NA; abundance: NA; j_gene: TRBJ2-7; CDR3aa: CASSYPDQGGIYEQYF; CDR3nt: TGTGCCAGCAGTTACCCGGACCAAGGGGGAATCTACGAGCAGTACTTC
v_gene: TRBV9; d_gene: NA; abundance: NA; j_gene: TRBJ2-3; CDR3aa: CASSVNLGSGTDTQYF; CDR3nt: TGTGCCAGCAGCGTAAATCTAGGCTCTGGTACGGATACGCAGTATTTT
v_gene: TRBV5-1; d_gene: NA; abundance: NA; j_gene: TRBJ1-1; CDR3aa: CASSLGGGPNTEAFF; CDR3nt: TGCGCCAGCAGCTTGGGCGGGGGCCCTAACACTGAAGCTTTCTTT
v_gene: TRBV6-1; d_gene: NA; abundance: NA; j_gene: TRBJ2-4; CDR3aa: CAIGGNIAKNIQYF; CDR3nt: TGTGCCATAGGAGGGAACATAGCCAAAAACATTCAGTACTTC
v_gene: TRBV10-2; d_gene: NA; abundance: NA; j_gene: TRBJ2-7; CDR3aa: CASSGFEGEQYF; CDR3nt: TGCGCCAGCAGTGGGTTCGAGGGAGAGCAGTACTTC
v_gene: TRBV5-1; d_gene: TRBD1; abundance: few; j_gene: TRBJ1-6; CDR3aa: CASNRGTGIDSPLHF; CDR3nt: TGCGCCAGCAACCGAGGGACAGGGATTGATTCACCCCTCCACTTT
v_gene: TRBV6-5; d_gene: NA; abundance: NA; j_gene: TRBJ2-1; CDR3aa: CASSYFHGGNEQFF; CDR3nt: TGTGCCAGCAGTTACTTCCATGGAGGGAATGAGCAGTTCTTC
v_gene: TRBV2; d_gene: TRBD1; abundance: NA; j_gene: TRBJ1-2; CDR3aa: CASSPGQGIMYGYTF; CDR3nt: TGTGCCAGCAGCCCGGGACAGGGCATAATGTATGGCTACACCTTC
v_gene: TRBV5-6; d_gene: NA; abundance: NA; j_gene: TRBJ2-2; CDR3aa: CASSLAGQSFTGELFF; CDR3nt: TGTGCCAGCAGCCTTGCGGGACAGAGTTTCACCGGGGAGCTGTTTTTT
v_gene: TRBV19; d_gene: NA; abundance: NA; j_gene: TRBJ1-4; CDR3aa: CASSGRWATNEKLFF; CDR3nt: TGTGCCAGTAGTGGCAGGTGGGCAACTAATGAAAAACTGTTTTTT
v_gene: TRBV6-5; d_gene: TRBD1; abundance: few; j_gene: TRBJ1-3; CDR3aa: CASSRGTGGNTIYF; CDR3nt: TGTGCCAGCAGCCGGGGGACAGGCGGCAACACCATATATTTT
v_gene: TRBV5-5; d_gene: NA; abundance: once; j_gene: TRBJ2-7; CDR3aa: CASSLASTYEQYF; CDR3nt: TGTGCCAGCAGCTTGGCCTCAACATACGAGCAGTACTTC
v_gene: TRBV9; d_gene: TRBD1; abundance: NA; j_gene: TRBJ2-7; CDR3aa: CASSVGGQASSYEQYF; CDR3nt: TGTGCCAGCAGCGTAGGAGGACAGGCGAGCTCCTACGAGCAGTACTTC
v_gene: TRBV15; d_gene: NA; abundance: NA; j_gene: TRBJ1-5; CDR3aa: CATSRDPGSLQPQHF; CDR3nt: TGTGCCACCAGCAGAGATCCAGGGTCACTTCAGCCCCAGCATTTT
v_gene: TRBV27; d_gene: NA; abundance: once; j_gene: TRBJ1-4; CDR3aa: CASSLLAQVEKLFF; CDR3nt: TGTGCCAGCAGTTTATTGGCGCAGGTTGAAAAACTGTTTTTT
v_gene: TRBV6-4; d_gene: TRBD1; abundance: NA; j_gene: TRBJ2-6; CDR3aa: CASSKGGQGASGANVLTF; CDR3nt: TGTGCCAGCAGTAAGGGGGGACAGGGGGCAAGTGGGGCCAACGTCCTGACTTTC
v_gene: TRBV7-2; d_gene: TRBD2; abundance: once; j_gene: TRBJ2-7; CDR3aa: CASSSSSGRAYEQYF; CDR3nt: TGTGCCAGCAGCTCTTCTAGCGGGAGGGCCTACGAGCAGTACTTC